This paragraph covers one TCR beta chain sequence. The antigen it binds to is not known. No much larger clone exists at a distance of one base, and base qualities are not known. Per the publication, the time point label means: after dendritic cell vaccination, including at tumor progression/relapse. To be selected, patients needed enough residual fresh-frozen tumor tissue and more than two years of available survival data. None of the glioblastoma patients carried an isocitrate dehydrogenase mutation, although molecular status otherwise varied. PBMC collection took place before vaccination, two weeks after the third vaccination, and at tumor progression if progression occurred. The Qiagen DNeasy Blood extraction Kit was used to extract genomic DNA. This sample is drawn from a study of glioma-infiltrating T cells after dendritic cell vaccination (dated by TCRdb to between 2015 and 2016). Background for the entire study: The cohort comprised around 15 glioblastoma patients from Phase I and II dendritic cell vaccination trials, 9 newly diagnosed and 6 with recurrent disease. Three intradermal dendritic cell vaccine injections were administered to patients at biweekly intervals in the arm below the axilla. Survival after dendritic cell vaccination was correlated with TCR sequencing metrics, including TIL content and tumor-blood repertoire overlap. Between the early 2000s and the early 2010s, the patients were given dendritic cell vaccination pulsed with autologous tumor lysate. Deep sequencing of TCR beta CDR3 regions was used to quantify tumor-infiltrating lymphocyte content and compare tumor and blood repertoires in dendritic cell-vaccinated glioblastoma patients. To make the vaccine, monocyte-derived dendritic cells were cultured for 6 to 7 days with IL-4 and GM-CSF and then pulsed overnight with autologous tumor lysate. Results the study describes overall, beyond this receptor: The TCR overlap response model with three groups was called speculative and said to need prospective validation. Higher estimated pretreatment TIL content predicted longer time to progression and overall survival after dendritic cell vaccination. No direct relationship between TCR clonality and survival was found, suggesting a diverse polyclonal response may matter. The cohort was small and heterogeneous, only a few patients had full blood and tumor sets, and even fewer had initial-recurrent tumor pairs.

Using the immunoSEQ assay, TCRB CDR3 regions were amplified from 2 micrograms of genomic DNA, or from all available DNA when less than that was on hand. For multiplex PCR, 60 forward primers for TCR V beta segments and 13 reverse primers for J beta segments were used. To estimate reads per starting template, synthetic control templates were spiked into each sample at limiting dilution. The Illumina HiSeq System generated sequencing reads of 87 bp. The authors' analysis ran thus. PCR and sequencing errors were removed by merging closely related sequences with a nearest neighbor algorithm. TCR overlap was measured as the percentage of unique tumor TCR beta sequences that were also present in the peripheral blood of the same patient. TCRdb obtained this table from immuneACCESS and retained in-frame rearrangements with V and J assigned. These tables miss some clones; where compared with another copy, unresolved V genes account for less than half of the shortfall, and the remainder is unexplained. D and trimming were read from the DNA, whereas the V and J calls and clone size are those reported in that table. Recorded for this sample are roughly 60,000 clones; around nine tenths of them occurred a single time. Around a tenth of the sample is held by the ten biggest clonotypes.

Deletion took 0 bases off V and 7 bases off J, with a span of 15 bases between the germline ends. The CDR3 measures 15 amino acids from cysteine to phenylalanine. The CDR3 DNA has 45 bases and is translated from base 1. In the germline V gene, CDR1 corresponds to SGHNT and CDR2 to YENEEA. Source: blood, taken after dendritic cell vaccination. This chain is built from TRBV11-3 and TRBJ1-2, and possibly TRBD1, on 5 matching bases. The TCR originated in a human donor with glioblastoma. The encoded CDR3 is CASSLDWNRLSGYTF. The DNA sequence follows: TGTGCCAGCAGCTTAGATTGGAACAGGCTTAGTGGCTACACCTTC.